This T cell receptor beta chain was retrieved from a study of a mutant IDH1 vaccine in newly diagnosed glioma. At the level of the study: Sex among treated patients split about 60% male, approximately 38% female; mean age was approximately 40 years. Most patients had received both radiotherapy and temozolomide, the prior options being radiotherapy, temozolomide, or both.

Findings and caveats of the study: Seemingly, top peripheral T cell clonotype changes bore no relation to pseudoprogression.

Sequencing used immunoSEQ multiplex PCR; TCRdb keeps in-frame clones, though not all of them. Here the sample spans about 30,000 clones, roughly 80% being singletons. This clone was observed a single time. The target antigen is unknown. The time point is: baseline, week 1 (first vaccination visit). Sample treatment: pre-vaccination baseline after standard-of-care therapy. The clonotype comes from a man under 40 with glioma. This specimen was PBMCs, taken from a glioma patient treated with radiotherapy, temozolomide or both.

The CDR3, as DNA: TGTGCCGGACGGGGAGGCAGTCCCCAAGGGCAGTACTTC. This codes for CAGRGGSPQGQYF. This chain uses TRBV5-8 with TRBJ2-7, with a tentative D call TRBD2 (6 bases). Trimming left V 10 bases short and J 9 bases short, with 23 bases between. Per the germline V gene, CDR1 is SGHTS and CDR2 is YDEGEE. This CDR3 region has 13 residues.